This T cell receptor (beta chain) was identified during a study of identifying expanded T cells in peripheral blood. During the collection period, no donor immune events like infections were recorded. The CDR3 runs 15 residues. The germline V gene encodes CDR1 SNHLY and CDR2 FYNNEI. After removal of 10 bases from V and 0 bases from J, the junction contained 9 bases not matched to a gene. Profiled with immunoSEQ multiplex PCR; TCRdb holds only in-frame clones, not every one. The table records approximately 79,000 clones, 85% to 90% of them present only once. Sequenced sample: blood. This sequence was found in a person between 18 and 75 years old in good health. The V gene is TRBV2, the J gene TRBJ1-3; 7 bases fit TRBD1. The CDR3 coding sequence is TGTGCCACCAGACAGGGTGCTTACTCTGGAAACACCATATATTTT. This gives the protein CATRQGAYSGNTIYF.